The 8 T cell receptor beta chains below come from one sample, sequenced in a study of blood T cell repertoires in COVID-19. Sequencing used immunoSEQ multiplex PCR; TCRdb keeps in-frame clones, though not all of them. The sample yields 200,000 to 300,000 clones, under 90% seen once. Specimen: PBMCs or T cells enriched from blood (not recorded which). The receptor source for this set is a woman in her forties who had been exposed to COVID-19.

V is TRBV28 and J is TRBJ1-1; 9 nucleotides match TRBD1. V lost 4 bases to trimming and J lost 2 bases; unmatched junction nucleotides: 2. CDR1 is MDHEN and CDR2 is SYDVKM in the germline V gene. The CDR3 consists of 14 residues. The chain's CDR3 is CASSWTGENTEAFF. For the CDR3, the DNA is TGTGCCAGCAGTTGGACAGGGGAAAACACTGAAGCTTTCTTT.

This clone was observed a single time. The CDR3 bases are TGTGCCAGTAGAGACAGGGGGCAGAACTATGGCTACACCTTC. Encoded protein: CASRDRGQNYGYTF. The chain links TRBV19 to TRBJ1-2, with 10 bases matching TRBD1. The ends lost 6 bases at V and 2 bases at J; junction bases unmatched: 3. The CDR3 totals 14 residues. Per germline, CDR1 LNHDA and CDR2 SQIVND (reference sequence).

This sequence joins TRBV15 and TRBJ2-7; 10 bases align to TRBD1. CDR1 and CDR2 from the germline V gene are LNHNV and YYDKDF (reference sequence). V was clipped by 5 bases and J by 4 bases; unmatched bases: 5. The CDR3 has 14 amino acids. The CDR3 sequence is CATSPRTGGYEQYF. Here the CDR3 DNA reads TGTGCCACCAGCCCTCGGACAGGGGGGTACGAGCAGTACTTC.

The chain is built from TRBV3-1 (or the pseudogene TRBV3-2) and TRBJ2-7, with 9 bases fitting TRBD2. Germline-derived CDR1 and CDR2 are LGHDT and YNNKEL (reference sequence). The CDR3 is made up of 15 amino acids. With V trimmed by 1 base and J by 4 bases, 5 bases remained unmatched. The CDR3 is CASSQGWTSVYEQYF. In DNA, the CDR3 is TGTGCCAGCAGCCAAGGGTGGACTAGCGTTTACGAGCAGTACTTC.

The sample holds one count of this clone. The chain combines TRBV6-5 with TRBJ1-5; 8 bases align to TRBD1. J was trimmed by 8 bases and V by 10 bases; bases with no gene match: 13. Per germline, CDR1 MNHEY and CDR2 SVGAGI. CDR3 length: 14 amino acids. The CDR3 reads CATFAYRGGEPQHF. The CDR3 nucleotides read TGTGCCACCTTCGCTTACAGGGGGGGGGAGCCCCAGCATTTT.

CDR3 in DNA: TGTGCTAGTGGTCCACGCTCACTTAACACCGGGGAGCTGTTTTTT. Protein sequence: CASGPRSLNTGELFF. V is TRBV12-5 and J is TRBJ2-2, with D unclear. V shed 5 bases and J shed 2 bases, with 12 bases lying between them. Germline-derived CDR1 and CDR2 are LGHNT and FRNRAP. The CDR3 is 15 residues long.

The chain carries TRBV3-1 (or the pseudogene TRBV3-2) and TRBJ2-5; unclear D gene. Germline V gene lookup returns CDR1 LGHDT and CDR2 YNNKEL (reference sequence). Trimming cost V 2 bases and J 5 bases, with 3 bases left between them. The CDR3 covers 11 residues. The DNA of the CDR3 is TGTGCCAGCAGCCAACGGGAGACCCAGTACTTC. Encoded protein: CASSQRETQYF.

This chain connects TRBV5-1 to TRBJ1-6; a possible D gene is TRBD1 (5 bases). The CDR3 runs 14 residues. Trimming cost V 2 bases and J 8 bases, with 11 bases left between them. CDR1 is SGHRS and CDR2 is YFSETQ in the germline V gene. CDR3 coding DNA: TGCGCCAGCAGCTTTCAGGGAACGGATTCACCCCTCCACTTT. Translated, it gives CASSFQGTDSPLHF.